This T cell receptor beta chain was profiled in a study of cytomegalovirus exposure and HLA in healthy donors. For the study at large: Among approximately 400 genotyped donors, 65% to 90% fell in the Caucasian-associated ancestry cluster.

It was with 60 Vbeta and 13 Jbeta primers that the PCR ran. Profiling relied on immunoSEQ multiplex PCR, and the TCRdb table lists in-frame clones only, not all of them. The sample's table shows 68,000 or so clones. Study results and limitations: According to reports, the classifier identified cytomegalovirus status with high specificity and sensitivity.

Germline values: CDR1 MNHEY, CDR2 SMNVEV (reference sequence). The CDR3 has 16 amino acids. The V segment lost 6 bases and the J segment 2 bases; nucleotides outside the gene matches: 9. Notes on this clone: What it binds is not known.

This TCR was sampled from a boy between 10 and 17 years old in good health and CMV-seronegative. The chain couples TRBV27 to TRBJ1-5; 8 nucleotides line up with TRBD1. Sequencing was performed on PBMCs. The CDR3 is CASRYGGQGGNQPQHF. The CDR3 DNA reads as TGTGCCAGCAGATACGGAGGACAGGGCGGCAATCAGCCCCAGCATTTT.